This T cell receptor (beta chain) emerged from a study of Tregs in tolerant kidney transplant recipients. Germline values: CDR1 SGHDN, CDR2 FVKESK. V was pared by 0 bases and J by 9 bases, with 8 bases of the junction left unmatched. The CDR3 is 16 amino acids. Clones were read by immunoSEQ multiplex PCR, and TCRdb kept only the in-frame ones, dropping some. The sample yields about 94,000 clones, roughly 93% seen once. This specimen was CD4+ T cells from blood, taken before the transplant. V and J are TRBV14 and TRBJ2-1; 10 bases align to TRBD2. This TCR derives from a human donor who received a combined kidney and bone marrow transplant. In DNA form, the CDR3 reads TGTGCCAGCAGCCAAGATATCCTAGCGGGAGAACTTGAGCAGTTCTTC. Translating gives CASSQDILAGELEQFF.